This T cell receptor (beta chain) stems from a study of blood T cell repertoires in COVID-19. About the study: Material from acute and convalescent COVID-19 was sourced from the United States, Italy and Spain.

V lost 2 bases and J lost 1, with 2 bases in between. Germline CDR1 is GTSNPN and CDR2 is SVGIG (reference sequence). The CDR3 runs 12 residues. Enrolled during active infection, Seattle patients were then followed longitudinally. Authors' analysis steps: Estimation of nucleated cell counts was performed using reference gene primer amplification. Profiling relied on immunoSEQ multiplex PCR, and the TCRdb table lists in-frame clones only, not all of them. Clone size and V and J calls were adopted from that table, with D and trimming inferred from the DNA. The repertoire holds about 69,000 clones, 86% seen once, with 16% in the top ten.

This chain joins TRBV30 and TRBJ2-2; the D is unclear. The receptor comes from a man aged 40-49 years with COVID-19, enrolled during active disease. Specimen: peripheral blood. The DNA of the CDR3 is TGTGCCTGGAGTCTGAACACCGGGGAGCTGTTTTTT. This gives the protein CAWSLNTGELFF.